This TCR beta chain stems from a study of blood T cell repertoires in COVID-19. Study information: Italy, Spain and the United States were the sources of the convalescent and acute COVID-19 samples.

CDR3 size: 13 residues. J was trimmed by 4 bases and V by 6 bases; bases with no gene match: 5. Self-reported history from a screening survey and questionnaire set each donor's cohort. Two consecutive negative NP/OP PCR tests, clearance, or resolved symptoms defined Cohort 3 recovery. Sequencing used immunoSEQ multiplex PCR; TCRdb keeps in-frame clones, though not all of them. The table lists approximately 200,000 clones, about nine tenths of them singletons. This clone showed up just once. The J gene is TRBJ1-2, the V gene TRBV12-3 or TRBV12-4, with TRBD1 identical over 7 bases. The sequence was collected from a woman aged 25 to 39 who had recovered from COVID-19. The sequenced material came from PBMCs or T cells enriched from blood (not recorded which). CDR3 amino acids: CASRLDRVYGYTF. DNA for the CDR3: TGTGCCAGCAGGCTAGACAGGGTCTATGGCTACACCTTC.